The T cell receptor (beta chain) described here comes from a study of blood T cells in healthy people across ages. Points from the study as a whole: Because donor CMV status was unknown, expanded clonotype changes were possibly confounded.

Only a few counts were recorded for this clonotype. Its antigen is undetermined. Then a second PCR, running roughly 7 to 11 cycles, was carried out with a sample-barcoded 5' primer and a J-beta primer mix. MiXCR, run by TCRdb on the 5' RACE reads, gives a single entry per CDR3 protein. The table shows about 640,000 distinct CDR3 sequences, with around three fifths occurring only once. Sequencing was done on a sample of blood. The sequence was collected from a man aged 55 to 70 in good health.

The CDR3 DNA reads as TGCAGCGTTGTGCCGGGGGCGGAAGATAGGACCCAGTACTTC. This codes for CSVVPGAEDRTQYF. The chain carries TRBV29-1 and TRBJ2-5; D is tentatively TRBD1 or TRBD2 (6 bases each). V was shortened by 4 bases and J by 7 bases, with 19 bases between the two germline ends. The germline gives CDR1 SQVTM, CDR2 ANQGSEA. This CDR3 contains 14 residues.